What follows describes a single TCR beta chain. Which antigen it targets is not known. A much larger clone differs from this one at a single base, so this may be a read error. The source of the sample is a study of identical twins (dated by TCRdb to between 2015 and 2016). Notes on the research overall: To test whether fetal clonotypes persist, the study used deep sequencing on TCR alpha and beta repertoires from monozygotic twins, unrelated adults of various ages, and cord blood. To rule out contamination, replicate twin experiments were performed at different times with different library preparation protocols. What the study reported, not specific to this receptor: Compared with coincidental sharing between unrelated individuals, out-of-frame TCR alpha sequences shared between twins showed an excess of sequences with low generation probability. Zero-insertion analyses could be partly confounded by invariant T cells such as MAIT and iNKT, although diverse VJ usage argued against such confounding for most clonotypes. Fewer insertions were carried by abundant cord blood beta clonotypes; a weaker similar trend was observed in young adult naive repertoires, while no such trend was observed in memory repertoires. Because the same donors could not be followed over many years, the conclusions depended on cross-sectional statistical analysis. In beta out-of-frame sequences, excess twin sharing was weaker, because having fewer shared sequences lowered the signal-to-noise ratio. In monozygotic twins, out-of-frame TCR alpha sharing was systematically underestimated by recombination models, although the models agreed with sharing between unrelated individuals.

Every donor in the study was a healthy Caucasian. Library preparation employed 5' RACE. Sequencing instrument: Illumina HiSeq 2000. Template switching introduced a universal primer binding site; the final cDNA contained a unique molecular identifier, enabling accurate counting of TCR cDNA molecules. First-strand cDNA for TCR alpha and beta chains was synthesized from specific primers in the conserved constant-segment region. Each cDNA library was double barcoded, with a SMART-Mk sample barcode plus Illumina barcodes, to control for contamination. TruSeq adapter sequences, together with Illumina sample barcodes, were added in two successive PCR steps. Sequencing of the TCR alpha and beta cDNA libraries was done on the Illumina HiSeq platform using custom primers. As for the authors' bioinformatics: MiGEC processed the raw reads to extract unique molecular identifiers, while MiXCR was used to determine the CDR3 positions. For each individual, recombination models were inferred using an EM algorithm with the repgenHMM and IGoR tools. Shared clonotype analysis was performed with the tcR package in R, normalizing sharing by the product of cloneset sizes. Out-of-frame nonproductive sequences were analyzed to study raw recombination free of thymic and clonal selection effects. Using fastp at Q25 and MiXCR, TCRdb reprocessed the public reads and kept productive beta chains. Rows with a matching CDR3 protein are joined into one entry that keeps the most common DNA and genes. It is TCRdb's table, rather than the study itself, that gives the V and J calls and clone size. The sample table lists around 1.7 million distinct CDR3 sequences, about 30% of them with a count of one. About 0.25% of the sample belongs to the ten largest clones.

This TCR came from a newborn girl in good health. Sequenced material: cord blood.

The bases read TGCAGCGTTTATTCCGGAAGGGATAAGCAGTTCTTC. This gives the protein CSVYSGRDKQFF. The V and J segments used are TRBV29-1 and TRBJ2-1, with the D gene not confidently named. V and J are truncated by 5 bases and 11 bases respectively, leaving an intervening sequence of 16 bases. Reading from cysteine to phenylalanine, the CDR3 counts 12 amino acids. Here the CDR3 DNA is all that survives: 36 bases in frame from base 1. Looking up the germline V gene yields CDR1 SQVTM and CDR2 ANQGSEA.